One and the same sample provided the 12 T cell receptor beta chains below, sequenced in a study of Graves' ophthalmopathy and Graves' hyperthyroidism. Amplified TCR beta CDR3 regions were obtained using RNA transcripts as template. An initial RT-PCR round employing HTBI primers preceded a second-round multiplex PCR. TCRdb fed the multiplex PCR reads into MiXCR, producing one record per CDR3 protein. The repertoire holds over 650,000 distinct CDR3 sequences, with roughly two fifths as singletons. The sequencing input was peripheral blood. Source of these receptors: an adult man with Graves' ophthalmopathy.

This clonotype was seen ten or more times. J is TRBJ1-1 and V is TRBV7-9; D is uncertain. CDR1 SEHNR and CDR2 FQNEAQ come from the germline V gene (reference sequence). This CDR3 has 15 residues. V shed 5 bases and J shed 3 bases, with 16 bases lying between them. Here the CDR3 reads CASSLRGPVDTEAFF. CDR3 nucleotide sequence: TGTGCCAGCAGCCTCCGGGGTCCCGTGGACACTGAAGCTTTCTTT.

This clonotype was counted many times. This chain joins TRBV7-9 and TRBJ2-5; possible D gene TRBD2, 5 bases. CDR1 is SEHNR, CDR2 FQNEAQ, per germline (reference sequence). The CDR3 has 17 amino acids. V was pared by 0 bases and J by 1 base, with 15 bases between. The CDR3 spells CASSLADEGWGQETQYF. For the CDR3, the DNA is TGTGCCAGCAGCTTAGCAGATGAGGGATGGGGCCAAGAGACCCAGTACTTC.

As to this clonotype: A read error may explain this, as a much larger clone is one base away. CDR3 DNA: TGTGCCATCAGATCTACCGGGACAGGGGGCTACGAGCAGTACTTC. It specifies CAIRSTGTGGYEQYF. The chain joins TRBV10-3 to TRBJ2-7; 11 bases are a match to TRBD1. The germline CDR1 and CDR2 sequences are ENHRY and SYGVKD. Unmatched junction bases numbered 7, after V lost 6 bases and J lost 3 bases. This CDR3 comprises 15 residues.

This chain joins TRBV19 and TRBJ2-7; D possibly corresponds to TRBD2 (5 bases). There are 14 residues in the CDR3. The germline CDR1 and CDR2 sequences are LNHDA and SQIVND (reference sequence). V was trimmed by 11 bases and J by 2 bases, leaving 19 bases between them. In nucleotides, the CDR3 is TGTGCCTGTGAGTTGGGAGCGGCAGCCTACGAGCAGTACTTC. Encoded protein: CACELGAAAYEQYF.

This clonotype was observed at least ten times. This rearrangement joins TRBV9 to TRBJ1-2, with D perhaps matching TRBD1 (6 bases). V was pared by 3 bases and J by 8 bases, with 17 bases between. Germline CDR1 and CDR2: SGDLS and YYNGEE. The CDR3 is 14 residues long. Here the CDR3 reads CASSANRDIEGYTF. The CDR3 bases are TGTGCCAGCAGCGCAAATCGGGACATCGAAGGCTACACCTTC.

This clonotype was picked up many times. The gene calls are TRBV10-3 and TRBJ2-6; TRBD1 matches 7 bases. V gave up 10 bases and J gave up 0 bases; unmatched junction bases: 9. Germline V lookup: CDR1 ENHRY, CDR2 SYGVKD. CDR3 length equals 16 residues. The CDR3 region is CATSDRLYSGANVLTF. The CDR3 bases are TGTGCCACCTCGGACAGGCTTTACTCTGGGGCCAACGTCCTGACTTTC.

This clonotype turned up a few times. With a much larger clone just one base away, this may be a read error. V and J are TRBV20-1 and TRBJ1-6; D is uncertain. CDR1 is DFQATT and CDR2 is SNEGSKA in the germline V gene (reference sequence). CDR3 length: 12 amino acids. This CDR3 is CSARVGNSPPHF. CDR3 nucleotide sequence: TGCAGTGCTAGAGTAGGGAATTCACCCCCCCACTTT.

V usage is TRBV10-3 and J usage is TRBJ1-6, with 7 positions matching TRBD1. Trimming cost V 11 bases and J 5 bases; bases outside gene matches: 0. Germline lookup yields CDR1 ENHRY and CDR2 SYGVKD. CDR3 length: 11 amino acids. The CDR3 sequence is CAGTDNSPLHF. The CDR3 DNA is TGTGCCGGGACAGATAATTCACCCCTCCACTTT.

In its sample, this clonotype was seen many times. The genes are TRBV19 and TRBJ2-2; a weak D match, TRBD1 (6 bases). This CDR3 is built from 16 residues. CDR1 is LNHDA, CDR2 SQIVND, per germline (reference sequence). With 3 bases removed from V and 0 bases from J, the gap between germline ends came to 11 bases. CDR3: CASSIGRGTNTGELFF. CDR3 nucleotide sequence: TGTGCCAGTAGTATCGGCAGGGGAACGAACACCGGGGAGCTGTTTTTT.

This clonotype showed up many times. The chain links TRBV12-3 or TRBV12-4 to TRBJ1-5; a possible D gene is TRBD1 (5 bases). CDR3 size: 13 residues. V shed 2 bases and J shed 7 bases, with 9 bases lying between them. In DNA form, the CDR3 reads TGTGCCAGCAGTTTACAGGGTATACAGCCCCAGCATTTT. Protein sequence: CASSLQGIQPQHF.

This clonotype was detected many times. J is TRBJ1-2 and V is TRBV20-1; D not resolved. In germline, CDR1 is DFQATT, CDR2 SNEGSKA (reference sequence). CDR3 length: 14 amino acids. The V end was cut by 3 bases, the J end by 3 bases, with 14 bases between. This CDR3 is CSARRDRADYGYTF. CDR3 DNA sequence: TGCAGTGCTAGGAGGGATAGGGCGGACTATGGCTACACCTTC.

This chain joins TRBV10-3 and TRBJ1-2, with 8 bases matching TRBD1. The ends lost 6 bases at V and 8 bases at J; junction bases unmatched: 5. Germline loops: CDR1 ENHRY, CDR2 SYGVKD. The CDR3 covers 12 residues. The CDR3: CAIRDREGGYTF. In DNA, the CDR3 is TGTGCCATCAGGGACAGGGAGGGAGGCTACACCTTC.